The 13 T cell receptor beta chains in this list originate from one sample, sequenced in a study of T cells in Graves' hyperthyroidism and ophthalmopathy. TCR beta CDR3 region amplification was performed from RNA transcripts. A first-round RT-PCR of the TCR CDR3 used the HTBI primer set. TCRdb re-called the multiplex PCR reads through MiXCR, storing one row per CDR3 protein. The sample includes a few hundred thousand distinct CDR3 sequences, about 45% of them seen just once. Sequences were obtained from peripheral blood or thyroid tissue (not recorded which). The receptors stem from an adult woman with Graves' disease, either hyperthyroidism or ophthalmopathy (not recorded which).

Notes on this clonotype: Mismatch with germline at one junction end may stem from a read error. The V gene is TRBV15, the J gene TRBJ1-2; D is unresolved. CDR1 is LNHNV and CDR2 is YYDKDF in the germline V gene (reference sequence). This CDR3 comprises 16 residues. The CDR3 DNA sequence: TGTGCCGCCAGCAGCCAAGTTTCAGGATACAACTATGGCTACACCTTC. Its translation: CAASSQVSGYNYGYTF.

As concerns this clonotype: The junction does not match germline at one end; this may be a read error. V gene TRBV7-9 combines with J gene TRBJ2-7, with 12 bases aligning to TRBD1. CDR1 is SEHNR and CDR2 is FQNEAQ in the germline V gene (reference sequence). The length of the CDR3 is 14 residues. The CDR3 loop is CASSQMGQGAEQYF. CDR3 in DNA: TGCGCCAGCAGCCAGATGGGACAGGGGGCCGAGCAGTACTTC.

This sequence joins TRBV5-1 and TRBJ1-1; D remains ambiguous. CDR3 length equals 14 residues. CDR1 is SGHRS and CDR2 is YFSETQ in the germline V gene. With 5 bases removed from V and 7 bases from J, the gap between germline ends came to 18 bases. CDR3 sequence reads: CASRVGVAVLEAFF. The CDR3 coding sequence is TGCGCCAGCAGGGTTGGTGTGGCAGTACTTGAAGCTTTCTTT.

There are many counts of this clonotype. The rearrangement links TRBV20-1 to TRBJ2-5; D is undetermined. CDR1 and CDR2 from the germline V gene are DFQATT and SNEGSKA (reference sequence). The CDR3 totals 13 residues. Trimming removed 5 bases at V and 1 base at J, with 11 bases between. CDR3 in DNA: TGCAGTGCTGTCGCTCCGGGCCAAGAGACCCAGTACTTC. Its translation is CSAVAPGQETQYF.

About this clonotype itself: One base away lies a much larger clone, so this may be a sequencing read error. The chain is built from TRBV11-2 and TRBJ1-2; no reliable D call. CDR1 and CDR2 (germline): SGHAT, FQNNGV. V lost 6 bases and J 0 bases, leaving 8 bases between the germline ends. This CDR3 comprises 13 residues. Here the CDR3 reads CASSPRANYGYTF. The CDR3 bases are TGTGCCAGCAGTCCAAGGGCTAACTATGGCTACACCTTC.

The CDR3 sequence: CSARRGGNYGYTF. DNA of the CDR3: TGCAGTGCTAGGCGGGGGGGCAACTATGGCTACACCTTC. V usage is TRBV20-1 and J usage is TRBJ1-2, with D perhaps TRBD1 (6 bases). The germline V gene encodes CDR1 DFQATT and CDR2 SNEGSKA (reference sequence). The V end lost 3 bases, the J end lost 2 bases, and 10 bases lay between the germline ends. This CDR3 has 13 amino acids.

The gene calls are TRBV7-9 and TRBJ2-7; TRBD2 aligns across 14 bases. This CDR3 contains 15 residues. J was trimmed by 6 bases and V by 5 bases; bases with no gene match: 6. Germline loops: CDR1 SEHNR, CDR2 FQNEAQ (reference sequence). The CDR3: CASSTGTSGSSEQYF. The CDR3 DNA follows: TGTGCCAGCAGCACTGGGACTAGCGGGAGCTCCGAGCAGTACTTC.

This chain uses TRBV9 with TRBJ2-5; 7 positions match TRBD1. CDR1 SGDLS and CDR2 YYNGEE come from the germline V gene. This CDR3 has 14 amino acids. V lost 3 bases, J lost 4 bases, and 6 bases stayed unmatched. In DNA, the CDR3 is TGTGCCAGCAGCGCTAGACAGGGCCCAGAGACCCAGTACTTC. Translation gives CASSARQGPETQYF.

The chain has TRBV7-2 and TRBJ2-5; 8 bases fit TRBD2. V trimming: 5 bases; J trimming: 5 bases; junction bases outside the gene matches: 13. This CDR3 is built from 16 residues. The V gene's germline CDR1 is SGHTA and CDR2 FQGNSA. CDR3 bases: TGTGCCAGCAGCCAAGGACCGAGCGGGAGTGGTGAGACCCAGTACTTC. Amino acids: CASSQGPSGSGETQYF.

This clonotype was seen at least ten times. The rearrangement uses TRBV12-3 or TRBV12-4 and TRBJ2-7; D might be TRBD2 (5 bases). The CDR3 spans 15 residues. V was trimmed by 3 bases and J by 2 bases, leaving 14 bases between them. In DNA, the CDR3 is TGTGCCAGCAGTTTCCGGGATCCTCAGACCTACGAGCAGTACTTC. It encodes CASSFRDPQTYEQYF.

This clonotype has a count of ten or more. The chain recombines TRBV2 with TRBJ2-7; 11 bases map to TRBD1. Germline-derived CDR1 and CDR2 are SNHLY and FYNNEI. CDR3 size: 14 residues. Trimming at V came to 6 bases and at J to 5 bases, leaving 6 bases not matched to a gene. The CDR3 spells CASRRDRGDDEQYF. CDR3 sequence (DNA): TGTGCCAGCAGGAGGGACAGGGGGGACGACGAGCAGTACTTC.

The chain carries TRBV5-1 and TRBJ1-1; D might be TRBD1 (6 bases). The CDR3 spans 13 residues. The V gene's germline CDR1 is SGHRS and CDR2 YFSETQ. Trimming stripped 4 bases from V and 11 bases from J, with 18 bases between. The CDR3 here is CASSGDTFGEAFF. The CDR3 DNA sequence: TGCGCCAGCAGCGGGGACACCTTTGGGGAGGCTTTCTTT.

The V call is TRBV7-9, the J call TRBJ2-7; 7 bases match TRBD2. After removal of 5 bases from V and 4 bases from J, the junction contained 8 bases not matched to a gene. The CDR3 is made up of 14 amino acids. Germline CDR1 and CDR2: SEHNR and FQNEAQ (reference sequence). CDR3 bases: TGTGCCAGCAGCCGCCTGCGCGGGGGATACGAGCAGTACTTC. This translates into CASSRLRGGYEQYF.